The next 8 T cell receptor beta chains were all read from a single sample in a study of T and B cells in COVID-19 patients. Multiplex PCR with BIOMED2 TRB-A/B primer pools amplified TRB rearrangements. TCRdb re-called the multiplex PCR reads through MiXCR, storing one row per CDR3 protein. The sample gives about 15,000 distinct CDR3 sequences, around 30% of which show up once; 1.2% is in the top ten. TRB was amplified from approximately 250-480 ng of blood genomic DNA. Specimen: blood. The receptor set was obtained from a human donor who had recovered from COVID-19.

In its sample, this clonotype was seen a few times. The CDR3 DNA reads as TGTGCCAGCAGAAGATCGAGCTCCTACGAGCAGTACTTC. Its protein product is CASRRSSSYEQYF. The chain joins TRBV27 to TRBJ2-7; D ambiguous. The CDR3 sequence is 13 residues long. Trimming pared 6 bases from V and 0 bases from J, leaving 9 bases between. CDR1 is MNHEY and CDR2 is SMNVEV in the germline V gene (reference sequence).

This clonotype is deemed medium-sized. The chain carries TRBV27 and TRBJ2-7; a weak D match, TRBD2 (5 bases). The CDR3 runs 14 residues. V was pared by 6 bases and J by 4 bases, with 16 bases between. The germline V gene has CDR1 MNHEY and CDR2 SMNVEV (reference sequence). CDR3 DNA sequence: TGTGCCAGCAGCTCAGAGCGGACCTCTTACGAGCAGTACTTC. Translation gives CASSSERTSYEQYF.

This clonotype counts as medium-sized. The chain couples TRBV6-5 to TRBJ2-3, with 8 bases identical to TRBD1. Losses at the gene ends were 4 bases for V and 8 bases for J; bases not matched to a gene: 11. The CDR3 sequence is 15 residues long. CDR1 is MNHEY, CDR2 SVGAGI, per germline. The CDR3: CASSFDRGPLGTQYF. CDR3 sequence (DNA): TGTGCCAGCAGTTTCGACAGGGGACCACTGGGTACGCAGTATTTT.

The CDR3 is CASSLIPGGDEQYF. CDR3 in DNA: TGCGCCAGCAGCTTGATCCCGGGAGGGGACGAGCAGTACTTC. The chain links TRBV5-1 to TRBJ2-7, with 8 positions matching TRBD2. The CDR3 spans 14 residues. CDR1 and CDR2 from the germline V gene are SGHRS and YFSETQ. V shed 1 base and J 5 bases; nucleotides not matched to a gene: 5.

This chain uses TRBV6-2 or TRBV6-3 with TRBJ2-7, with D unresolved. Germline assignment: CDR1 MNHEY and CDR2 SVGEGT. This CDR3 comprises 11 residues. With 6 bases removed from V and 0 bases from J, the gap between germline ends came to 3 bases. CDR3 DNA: TGTGCCAGCAGCCCCTCCTACGAGCAGTACTTC. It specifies CASSPSYEQYF.

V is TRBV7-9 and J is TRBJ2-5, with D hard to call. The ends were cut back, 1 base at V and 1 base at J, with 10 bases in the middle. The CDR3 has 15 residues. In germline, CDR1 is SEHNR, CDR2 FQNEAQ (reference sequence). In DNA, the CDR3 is TGTGCCAGCAGCTTAGATAGAGGCCTCCAAGAGACCCAGTACTTC. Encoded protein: CASSLDRGLQETQYF.

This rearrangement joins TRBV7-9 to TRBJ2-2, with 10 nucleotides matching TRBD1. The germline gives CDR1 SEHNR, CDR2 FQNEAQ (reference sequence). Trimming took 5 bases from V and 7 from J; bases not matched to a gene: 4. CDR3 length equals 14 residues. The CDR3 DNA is TGTGCCAGCAGCCGGGACAGGGGAGTCGGGGAGCTGTTTTTT. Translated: CASSRDRGVGELFF.

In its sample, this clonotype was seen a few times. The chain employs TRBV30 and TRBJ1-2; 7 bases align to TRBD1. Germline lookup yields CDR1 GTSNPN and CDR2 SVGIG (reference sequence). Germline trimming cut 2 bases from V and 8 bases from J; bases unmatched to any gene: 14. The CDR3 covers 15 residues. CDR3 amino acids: CAWSSPGTEEWGYTF. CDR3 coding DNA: TGTGCCTGGAGTTCACCAGGGACAGAGGAGTGGGGCTACACCTTC.